This T cell receptor beta chain was identified during a study of shared clonotypes between healthy human individuals. Assay: immunoSEQ multiplex PCR; the TCRdb copy retains only in-frame clones and omits some. There are about 680,000 clones in the sample; less than 80% occur only once, and 1.8% lies in the top ten. In regard to this clone: Its antigen is unknown.

Study-wide results and caveats: In contrast to clonotypes shared by all four donors, non-shared clonotypes had lower generation probabilities. Around 5% was the fraction of naive CD4 clonotypes found shared across four donors. It was the few donors that limited the genetic and exposure-history diversity represented.

The clonotype comes from a woman aged 25 to 39 in good health. The source material was memory CD4+ T cells sorted from blood. This sample's subset: CD45RA-negative fraction.

DNA of the CDR3: TGTGCCAGCAGTTTATTCGTCCCAGGGGCCGCCCCTATCAACTATGGCTACACCTTC. This translates into CASSLFVPGAAPINYGYTF. This chain links TRBV28 with TRBJ1-2, with D perhaps matching TRBD1 (6 bases). This CDR3 is built from 19 residues. From germline, CDR1 is MDHEN and CDR2 SYDVKM. Trimming removed 1 base from V and 2 bases from J, with 23 bases in between.